A single sample gave rise to the 15 T cell receptor beta chains below, sequenced in a study of Ad26.COV2.S vaccination and SARS-CoV-2 variants. Only in-frame clones appear in the TCRdb table, and some are missing; sequencing was by immunoSEQ multiplex PCR. The sample has about 400,000 clones, approximately 90% seen once. This sample's treatment: roughly 19 received Ad26.COV2.S at low or high dose, single or two shots; a few received placebo; per-sample allocation not given. Sampling was done on day 63 after the first vaccine or placebo injection. Source: peripheral blood, taken in a trial of Ad26.COV2.S vaccine versus placebo. All receptors derive from a person aged 18-65 years who received the Ad26.COV2.S COVID-19 vaccine or a placebo.

The chain employs TRBV27 and TRBJ2-7, with 16 bases matching TRBD2. CDR3 length: 18 residues. Trimming took 7 bases from V and 5 from J; bases not matched to a gene: 14. CDR1 is MNHEY, CDR2 SMNVEV, per germline (reference sequence). Written as DNA, the CDR3 is TGTGCCAGCAACCCTGAAGGGACTAGCGGGAGGGCCTTAAACGAGCAGTACTTC. It is translated as CASNPEGTSGRALNEQYF.

The chain links TRBV7-3 to TRBJ1-1; the D is unclear. The CDR3 contains 14 residues. V was cut by 2 bases and J by 5 bases, with 12 bases left in between. In germline, CDR1 is SGHTA, CDR2 FQGTGA. CDR3 sequence (DNA): TGTGCCAGCAGCTTACAACCGGGGAGGACTGAAGCTTTCTTT. Its protein is CASSLQPGRTEAFF.

This clone was picked up one time. The gene calls are TRBV7-2 and TRBJ2-4; 9 bases map to TRBD1. The CDR3 covers 17 residues. The V gene's germline CDR1 is SGHTA and CDR2 FQGNSA. The J segment lost 7 bases and the V segment lost 5 bases, leaving 15 bases of the junction unmatched. Here the CDR3 DNA reads TGTGCCAGCAGCAAGGGACAGGGAAGAGGAGAGGGGAACATTCAGTACTTC. Protein: CASSKGQGRGEGNIQYF.

This clone was detected only a few times. In DNA, the CDR3 is TGTGCCACCTCCCTCCCCGGGACTAGCGGAACCTACGAGCAGTACTTC. This codes for CATSLPGTSGTYEQYF. V is TRBV7-9 and J is TRBJ2-7, with TRBD2 identical over 11 bases. With V trimmed by 10 bases and J by 2 bases, 13 bases remained unmatched. The length of the CDR3 is 16 residues. In germline, CDR1 is SEHNR, CDR2 FQNEAQ (reference sequence).

The chain links TRBV5-5 to TRBJ2-1; D unclear. This CDR3 is built from 15 residues. The V end lost 0 bases, the J end lost 0 bases, and 7 bases lay between the germline ends. From germline, CDR1 is SGHKS and CDR2 YYEKEE (reference sequence). DNA of the CDR3: TGTGCCAGCAGCTTGGGATCTAGCTCCTACAATGAGCAGTTCTTC. Amino acids: CASSLGSSSYNEQFF.

The V gene is TRBV6-1, the J gene TRBJ2-1; D not resolved. CDR1 and CDR2 (germline): MNHNS, SASEGT. This CDR3 has 10 residues. Trimming left V 1 base short and J 9 bases short, with 1 base between. In nucleotides, the CDR3 is TGTGCCAGCAGTGAAGTTGAGCAGTTCTTC. It yields the protein CASSEVEQFF.

This chain uses TRBV2 with TRBJ1-6; D gene ambiguous. Germline CDR1 and CDR2: SNHLY and FYNNEI. The germline V and J ends were trimmed by 6 bases and 0 bases, with 6 bases remaining between them. The CDR3 loop spans 14 amino acids. CDR3 bases: TGTGCCAGCAGGGTAACCTCCTATAATTCACCCCTCCACTTT. Protein sequence: CASRVTSYNSPLHF. Full variable domain (rest looked up from reference TRBV2 and TRBJ1-6): EPEVTQTPSHQVTQMGQEVILRCVPISNHLYFYWYRQILGQKVEFLVSFYNNEISEKSEIFDDQFSVERPDGSNFTLKIRSTKLEDSAMYFCASRVTSYNSPLHFGNGTRLTVT.

V gene TRBV9 combines with J gene TRBJ2-2; tentatively, D is TRBD2 (6 bases). Germline CDR1 and CDR2: SGDLS and YYNGEE. Trimming left V 0 bases short and J 2 bases short, with 14 bases between. The CDR3 totals 17 residues. The CDR3 DNA sequence: TGTGCCAGCAGCGTAGATTCTAGCGCCCCAAACACCGGGGAGCTGTTTTTT. Translated: CASSVDSSAPNTGELFF.

The chain carries TRBV28 and TRBJ2-5; the D is unclear. The CDR3 has 12 residues. Germline CDR1 and CDR2: MDHEN and SYDVKM. The V end lost 10 bases, the J end lost 1 base, and 10 bases lay between the germline ends. CDR3 loop: CATQDLQETQYF. The CDR3 DNA is TGTGCCACCCAAGACCTCCAAGAGACCCAGTACTTC.

A few counts support this clone. This chain uses TRBV6-5 with TRBJ1-5, with D possibly matching TRBD1 (5 bases). CDR3 length equals 14 residues. Germline CDR1 MNHEY, CDR2 SVGAGI. V was shortened by 8 bases and J by 2 bases, with 13 bases between the two germline ends. CDR3 region: CASGRRDGNQPQHF. The DNA of the CDR3 is TGTGCCAGCGGCCGCAGGGATGGCAATCAGCCCCAGCATTTT.

The gene calls are TRBV9 and TRBJ2-5; D ambiguous. This CDR3 has 13 amino acids. Germline V gene lookup returns CDR1 SGDLS and CDR2 YYNGEE. Trimming removed 0 bases at V and 2 bases at J, with 5 bases between. CDR3 nucleotide sequence: TGTGCCAGCAGCGTAGAATCTCAAGAGACCCAGTACTTC. Protein product: CASSVESQETQYF.

V gene TRBV19 combines with J gene TRBJ2-7, with 11 bases that match TRBD2. V lost 1 base, J lost 3 bases, and 2 bases stayed unmatched. The V gene's germline CDR1 is LNHDA and CDR2 SQIVND (reference sequence). The length of the CDR3 is 15 residues. CDR3 residues: CASSIGGTSGYEQYF. The DNA for the CDR3 is TGTGCCAGTAGTATAGGGGGGACTAGCGGCTACGAGCAGTACTTC.

The gene calls are TRBV5-8 and TRBJ2-7; unclear D gene. V was shortened by 4 bases and J by 3 bases, with 8 bases between the two germline ends. Looked up from germline, CDR1 is SGHTS and CDR2 is YDEGEE. The CDR3 is made up of 12 amino acids. CDR3 nucleotides: TGTGCCAGCAGCCCGCCCATCTACGAGCAGTACTTC. The encoded protein is CASSPPIYEQYF. Full variable domain (outside the CDR3, taken from reference TRBV5-8 and TRBJ2-7): EAGVTQSPTHLIKTRGQQATLRCSPISGHTSVYWYQQALGLGLQFLLWYDEGEERNRGNFPPRFSGRQFPNYSSELNVNALELEDSALYLCASSPPIYEQYFGPGTRLTVT.

The J gene is TRBJ2-5, the V gene TRBV28; possible D gene TRBD1, 6 bases. This CDR3 is 14 amino acids long. Deletions cut 2 bases from V and 4 bases from J, with 11 bases between. Germline V gives CDR1 MDHEN, CDR2 SYDVKM. The CDR3: CASSLDRRRETQYF. The DNA of the CDR3 is TGTGCCAGCAGTTTAGACAGGAGGCGAGAGACCCAGTACTTC.

In nucleotides, the CDR3 is TGTGCCAGTAGCATGCGGATGTCCCGTCAGAAAGATAGGGGCGAGCAGTACTTC. It yields the protein CASSMRMSRQKDRGEQYF. This rearrangement joins TRBV19 to TRBJ2-7; D is perhaps TRBD1 (5 bases). This CDR3 is built from 18 residues. Germline V gene sequence: CDR1 LNHDA, CDR2 SQIVND (reference sequence). V was cut by 6 bases and J by 6 bases, with 30 bases left in between.